This passage covers 15 T cell receptor beta chains from one sample sequenced in a study of technical replicates of blood from a few donors. The table came from immunoSEQ multiplex PCR; TCRdb's copy has only in-frame clones and leaves some out. The data show approximately 90,000 clones, nearly 97% seen once. Source material: T cells isolated from PBMCs. The receptors come from a human donor in good health.

V gene TRBV27 combines with J gene TRBJ2-7, with 7 positions matching TRBD2. The CDR3 consists of 15 residues. Germline CDR1 reads MNHEY; CDR2 reads SMNVEV (reference sequence). Trimming took 4 bases from V and 3 from J; bases not matched to a gene: 9. The CDR3 loop reads CASSWTSQRDYEQYF. The CDR3 DNA follows: TGTGCCAGCAGTTGGACTAGTCAAAGGGACTACGAGCAGTACTTC.

The gene calls are TRBV5-1 and TRBJ2-7; TRBD2 aligns across 8 bases. V gave up 3 bases and J gave up 3 bases; unmatched junction bases: 5. CDR3 length equals 14 residues. Germline V gene sequence: CDR1 SGHRS, CDR2 YFSETQ. This chain's CDR3 is CASSYLGLDYEQYF. In DNA form, the CDR3 reads TGCGCCAGCAGCTATCTGGGACTAGACTACGAGCAGTACTTC.

This clone was observed a single time. The chain has TRBV7-9 and TRBJ2-2; D unclear. V was trimmed by 5 bases and J by 6 bases, leaving 10 bases between them. This CDR3 spans 13 amino acids. Germline loops: CDR1 SEHNR, CDR2 FQNEAQ (reference sequence). This chain's CDR3 is CASSPTLAGELFF. DNA for the CDR3: TGTGCCAGCAGCCCGACTCTCGCCGGGGAGCTGTTTTTT.

The chain carries TRBV7-6 and TRBJ2-3; TRBD2 aligns across 7 bases. The CDR3 length is 16 residues. V shed 0 bases and J 2 bases; nucleotides not matched to a gene: 5. Germline values: CDR1 SGHVS, CDR2 FNYEAQ. The CDR3 DNA reads as TGTGCCAGCAGCTTAGCGGGAGGGGTTCCCACAGATACGCAGTATTTT. Translating it yields CASSLAGGVPTDTQYF.

The rearrangement links TRBV6-6 to TRBJ2-7, with 8 bases aligning to TRBD2. This CDR3 contains 14 residues. Germline V gives CDR1 MNHNY, CDR2 SVGAGI (reference sequence). V was pared by 2 bases and J by 3 bases, with 3 bases of the junction left unmatched. DNA of the CDR3: TGTGCCAGCAGTTACCCGGGAGGGGACTACGAGCAGTACTTC. Translated: CASSYPGGDYEQYF.

This chain connects TRBV11-2 to TRBJ2-1; 8 nucleotides line up with TRBD2. V shed 3 bases, J shed 8 bases, and the junction held 9 bases outside the gene matches. The germline V gene has CDR1 SGHAT and CDR2 FQNNGV. This CDR3 is built from 15 residues. The CDR3 coding sequence is TGTGCCAGCAGCTTCAGCAGCGGGAGTACCTATGAGCAGTTCTTC. Protein product: CASSFSSGSTYEQFF.

This clone was recorded once. V and J are TRBV19 and TRBJ2-3, with 9 bases fitting TRBD1. This CDR3 spans 16 amino acids. With V trimmed by 5 bases and J by 2 bases, 8 bases remained unmatched. In germline, CDR1 is LNHDA, CDR2 SQIVND (reference sequence). CDR3 sequence: CASSPRTGAFTDTQYF. CDR3 nucleotide sequence: TGTGCCAGTAGTCCACGGACAGGGGCCTTCACAGATACGCAGTATTTT.

This chain links TRBV2 with TRBJ1-5; no firm D call. CDR1 is SNHLY and CDR2 is FYNNEI in the germline V gene. V was cut by 5 bases and J by 6 bases, with 8 bases left in between. The CDR3 length is 12 residues. As DNA, the CDR3 is TGTGCCAGCAGTAAGGAGTCTCAGCCCCAGCATTTT. It yields the protein CASSKESQPQHF.

The chain recombines TRBV19 with TRBJ1-5; TRBD1 aligns across 7 bases. The V gene end was trimmed by 11 bases and the J gene end by 5 bases; junction bases not matched to a gene: 15. The CDR3 is 15 amino acids. The germline V gene encodes CDR1 LNHDA and CDR2 SQIVND (reference sequence). The CDR3 region is CASRTPGQRYQPQHF. In DNA, the CDR3 is TGTGCCTCGAGAACGCCGGGACAGAGATATCAGCCCCAGCATTTT.

This chain joins TRBV4-1 and TRBJ1-1, with D maybe TRBD1 (5 bases). The V end was cut by 1 base, the J end by 1 base, with 7 bases between. Germline V lookup: CDR1 MGHRA, CDR2 YSYEKL. The CDR3 totals 14 residues. The CDR3 is CASSQARGNTEAFF. Written as DNA, the CDR3 is TGCGCCAGCAGCCAAGCAAGGGGGAACACTGAAGCTTTCTTT.

The chain has TRBV12-5 and TRBJ2-1, with 9 positions matching TRBD2. CDR1 is LGHNT, CDR2 FRNRAP, per germline. The J segment lost 0 bases and the V segment lost 0 bases, leaving 12 bases of the junction unmatched. The CDR3 consists of 20 residues. CDR3 sequence reads: CASGLVPSGDQVSSYNEQFF. In nucleotides, the CDR3 is TGTGCTAGTGGTTTGGTACCTAGCGGGGATCAGGTAAGCTCCTACAATGAGCAGTTCTTC.

This clone was picked up one time. CDR3 in DNA: TGTGCCAGCAGGGGGGCAGGCAGCCAAGAGACCCAGTACTTC. Translated, it gives CASRGAGSQETQYF. The V gene is TRBV2, the J gene TRBJ2-5, with a tentative D call TRBD1 (6 bases). V was shortened by 6 bases and J by 1 base, with 12 bases between the two germline ends. This CDR3 region has 14 residues. The germline V gene encodes CDR1 SNHLY and CDR2 FYNNEI.

V is TRBV7-9 and J is TRBJ2-1; D perhaps matches TRBD1 (6 bases). Germline loops: CDR1 SEHNR, CDR2 FQNEAQ (reference sequence). Trimming removed 1 base at V and 9 bases at J, with 22 bases between. CDR3 length equals 17 residues. The CDR3: CASSLGDLSTGTLEQFF. CDR3 in DNA: TGTGCCAGCAGCTTAGGCGATTTATCCACAGGGACCCTTGAGCAGTTCTTC.

V is TRBV10-3 and J is TRBJ2-2, with D maybe TRBD2 (6 bases). The germline CDR1 and CDR2 sequences are ENHRY and SYGVKD. V lost 4 bases to trimming and J lost 4 bases, with 13 bases between them. The CDR3 extends over 15 amino acids. CDR3 loop: CAISAEDYTTGELFF. The CDR3 bases are TGTGCCATCAGTGCCGAGGACTATACCACCGGGGAGCTGTTTTTT.

The rearrangement joins TRBV4-1 to TRBJ2-7, with D perhaps matching TRBD1 (5 bases). Germline assignment: CDR1 MGHRA and CDR2 YSYEKL. V lost 1 base and J lost 1, with 11 bases in between. This CDR3 spans 15 amino acids. The CDR3 is CASSQGQKLSYEQYF. CDR3 nucleotide sequence: TGCGCCAGCAGCCAAGGACAGAAACTTTCCTACGAGCAGTACTTC.